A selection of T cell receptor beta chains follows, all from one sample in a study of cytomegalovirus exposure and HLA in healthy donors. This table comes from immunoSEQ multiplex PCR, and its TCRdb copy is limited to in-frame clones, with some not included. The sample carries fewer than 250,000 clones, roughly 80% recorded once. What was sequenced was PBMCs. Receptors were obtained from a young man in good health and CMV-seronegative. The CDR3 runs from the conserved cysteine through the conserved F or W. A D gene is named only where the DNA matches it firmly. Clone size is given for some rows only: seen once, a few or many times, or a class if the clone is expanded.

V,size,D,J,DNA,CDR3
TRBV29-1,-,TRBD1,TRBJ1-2,TGCAGCGCCCTGACAGGGTTGAATGGCTACACCTTC,CSALTGLNGYTF
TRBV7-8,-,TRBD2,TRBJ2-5,TGTGCCAGCAGCTTAGGGGGTAGCGGGGACCAAGAGACCCAGTACTTC,CASSLGGSGDQETQYF
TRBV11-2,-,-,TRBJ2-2,TGTGCCAGCAGCTTTGCGGTACCCGGGGAGCTGTTTTTT,CASSFAVPGELFF
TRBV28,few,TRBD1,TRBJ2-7,TGTGCCAGCAGTTTTAGGGACAGTAATAACGAGCAGTACTTC,CASSFRDSNNEQYF
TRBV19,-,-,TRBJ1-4,TGTGCCAGTAGTAACCGTGGAGGGTCTGAAAAACTGTTTTTT,CASSNRGGSEKLFF
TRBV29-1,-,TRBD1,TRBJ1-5,TGCAGCGCTGGGACAGGGAAGGGTCAGCCCCAGCATTTT,CSAGTGKGQPQHF
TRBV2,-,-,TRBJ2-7,TGTGCCAGCGAGGGCTCCGTAACGGAGGATTTC,CASEGSVTEDF
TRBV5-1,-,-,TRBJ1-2,TGCGCCAGCAGCCCGGACAGCTATGGCTACACCTTC,CASSPDSYGYTF
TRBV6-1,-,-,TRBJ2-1,TGTGCCACGGGCAGGGTTTCTTACAATGAGCAGTTCTTC,CATGRVSYNEQFF
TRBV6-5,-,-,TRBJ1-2,TGTGCCAGCAGGGCAGGGGATCGCTCTGACTACACCTTC,CASRAGDRSDYTF
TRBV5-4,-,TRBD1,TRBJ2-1,TGTGCCAGCAGCCAGACAGGGGGTAAATCCTACAATGAGCAGTTCTTC,CASSQTGGKSYNEQFF
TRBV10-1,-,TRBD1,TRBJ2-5,TGCGCCAGCAGCGAAACTCGAGGACAGGGACTCACGCAAGAGACCCAGTACTTC,CASSETRGQGLTQETQYF
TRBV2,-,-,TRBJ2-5,TGTGCCAGCAGTGATTTGGGGGCCGAGGAGACCCAGTACTTC,CASSDLGAEETQYF
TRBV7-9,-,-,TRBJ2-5,TGTGCCAGCAGCTTAGTGGCGGAACAAGAGACCCAGTACTTC,CASSLVAEQETQYF
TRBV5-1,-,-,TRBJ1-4,TGCGCCAGCACCCCACTGGGAGCCCCTAATGAAAAACTGTTTTTT,CASTPLGAPNEKLFF
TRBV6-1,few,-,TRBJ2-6,TGTGCCAGCAGGGGACAAAAAGGGGCCAACGTCCTGACTTTC,CASRGQKGANVLTF
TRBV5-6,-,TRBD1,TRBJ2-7,TGTGCCAGCAGCCTCGGACAGGGTAGGTCCTACGAGCAGTACTTC,CASSLGQGRSYEQYF
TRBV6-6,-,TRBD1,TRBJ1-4,TGTGCCAGCACCAACGCCGGACAGGGTGAAAAACTGTTTTTT,CASTNAGQGEKLFF
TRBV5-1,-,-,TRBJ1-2,TGCGCCAGCAGCTTTAACGGGGACTATGGCTACACCTTC,CASSFNGDYGYTF
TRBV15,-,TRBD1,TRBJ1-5,TGTGCCACCAGCAGAGAGGGACAGGGGGCGCGAAGCCAGCCCCAGCATTTT,CATSREGQGARSQPQHF
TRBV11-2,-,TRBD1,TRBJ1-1,TGTGCCAGCAGCTTCGGGACAGGGGTAGCTGAAGCTTTCTTT,CASSFGTGVAEAFF
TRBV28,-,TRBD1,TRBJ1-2,TGTGCCAGCAGCCCTCTCACTCAGGGGGGCGGCTACACCTTC,CASSPLTQGGGYTF
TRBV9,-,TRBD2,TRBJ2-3,TGTGCCAGCAGCGTAGGCATTAGCGGGGCAACAGATACGCAGTATTTT,CASSVGISGATDTQYF
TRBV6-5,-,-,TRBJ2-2,TGTGCCAGCAGTGAACAGGGTTTCACCGGGGAGCTGTTTTTT,CASSEQGFTGELFF
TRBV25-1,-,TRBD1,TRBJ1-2,TGTGCCAGCAGTGAAGAGGACAGGCATGGCTACACCTTC,CASSEEDRHGYTF
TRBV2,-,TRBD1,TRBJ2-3,TGTGCCAGCAGTAGAGAAAGGACAGGGGGTCGGTATTTT,CASSRERTGGRYF
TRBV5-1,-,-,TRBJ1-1,TGCGCCAGCAGCCCCTGGGGGGAGGACACTGAAGCTTTCTTT,CASSPWGEDTEAFF
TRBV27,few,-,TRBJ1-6,TGTGCCAGCAGTTTAGGGCACAGGGCGAATTCACCCCTCCACTTT,CASSLGHRANSPLHF
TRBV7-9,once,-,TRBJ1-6,TGTGCCAGCAGCCTGCGTAATTCACCCCTCCACTTT,CASSLRNSPLHF
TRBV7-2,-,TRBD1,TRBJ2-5,TGTGCCAGCAGCCCCCGGACAGGGAGGAAGGTCCAAGAGACCCAGTACTTC,CASSPRTGRKVQETQYF
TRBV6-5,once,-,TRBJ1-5,TGTGCCAGCAGTTACTCTCGGGGTTCGCATCAGCCCCAGCATTTT,CASSYSRGSHQPQHF
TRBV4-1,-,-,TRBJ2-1,TGCGCCAGCAGCCACCCCCTGGTGCGGGGGCTGAGGAATGAGCAGTTCTTC,CASSHPLVRGLRNEQFF
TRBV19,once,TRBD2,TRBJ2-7,TGTGCCAGTAGTATTAGAGCGGGGGGCTCCTACGAGCAGTACTTC,CASSIRAGGSYEQYF
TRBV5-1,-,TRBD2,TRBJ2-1,TGCGCCAGCAGCTCGCCACGAGGCTTTAGCGGGGGGGCAAAGGGAGGTGAGCAGTTCTTC,CASSSPRGFSGGAKGGEQFF
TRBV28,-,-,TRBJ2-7,TGTGCCAGCCTTAAGGTCCACCGAGGGGGCGAGCAGTACTTC,CASLKVHRGGEQYF
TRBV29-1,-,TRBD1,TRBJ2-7,TGCAGCGTTAGGGCCCTCTTGATGACAGGGGGCATCTACGAGCAGTACTTC,CSVRALLMTGGIYEQYF
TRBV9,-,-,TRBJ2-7,TGTGCCAGCAGCCTTGGGCTACAAGGCACCTACGAGCAGTACTTC,CASSLGLQGTYEQYF
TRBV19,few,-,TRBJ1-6,TGTGCCAGTAGTTACAGCAGGGTAGGAGAATCACCCCTCCACTTT,CASSYSRVGESPLHF
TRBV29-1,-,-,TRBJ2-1,TGCAGCGTTGCGGGTCTAGGGTACAACACAGGTGAGCAGTTCTTC,CSVAGLGYNTGEQFF
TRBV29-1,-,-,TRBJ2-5,TGCAGCGTTTCCTGGACAGCAGGTTTGGAGACCCAGTACTTC,CSVSWTAGLETQYF
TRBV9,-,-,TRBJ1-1,TGTGCCAGCAGCGTGGGGAGAGAAGCTTTCTTT,CASSVGREAFF
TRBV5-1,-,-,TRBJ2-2,TGCGCCAGCAGCTTCAGGGTCACCGGGGAGCTGTTTTTT,CASSFRVTGELFF